What follows are 30 T cell receptor beta chains derived from one specimen sequenced in a study of cytomegalovirus exposure and HLA in healthy donors (dated by TCRdb to about 2017). The library was made by the immunoSEQ multiplex PCR assay. The immuneACCESS repertoire file appears here via TCRdb, limited to in-frame rearrangements. These files lack a portion of the clones; in checked studies, under half of the deficit traces to unresolved V genes, and the cause of the others is not known. The sample table lists fewer than 400,000 clones, about nine tenths of them with a count of one. The top ten clones comprise under 0.85% of the sample. Sequenced material: PBMCs. These receptors all come from a woman aged 18-30 years in good health and CMV-seronegative.

This chain uses TRBV6-5 with TRBJ2-7, with 13 nucleotides matching TRBD2. The CDR3 length is 15 residues. J gave up 5 bases and V 8 bases, and 9 bases lay outside the gene matches. Germline CDR1 and CDR2: MNHEY and SVGAGI. DNA of the CDR3: TGTGCCAGCCGAAATTGGGGGACTAGCGGGGACGAGCAGTACTTC. Translated, it gives CASRNWGTSGDEQYF.

The V gene is TRBV13, the J gene TRBJ1-1; possibly TRBD1 for D (6 bases). Looked up from germline, CDR1 is PRHDT and CDR2 is FYEKMQ (reference sequence). This CDR3 region has 17 residues. V gave up 0 bases and J gave up 6 bases, with 20 bases separating them. CDR3 sequence (DNA): TGTGCCAGCAGCTTAGGCCGGCGATACGGGGGGCCGGCTGAAGCTTTCTTT. Its translation is CASSLGRRYGGPAEAFF.

The CDR3 is CASSQGAGTSTNTGELFF. In nucleotides, the CDR3 is TGTGCCAGCAGCCAAGGGGCCGGGACATCCACGAACACCGGGGAGCTGTTTTTT. The V and J genes are TRBV14 and TRBJ2-2; the D gene is possibly TRBD1 (6 bases). The germline V gene encodes CDR1 SGHDN and CDR2 FVKESK. The CDR3 loop spans 18 amino acids. V lost 1 base and J 0 bases, leaving 15 bases between the germline ends.

This clone was detected a few times. This chain links TRBV7-2 with TRBJ2-7; TRBD1 might be the D (6 bases). Germline V CDR1 and CDR2: SGHTA, FQGNSA. The CDR3 has 14 amino acids. Trimming took off 3 bases at V and 0 bases at J, with 9 bases between the two ends. The CDR3 sequence: CASSFTGSSYEQYF. The CDR3 DNA is TGTGCCAGCAGCTTCACAGGGAGCTCCTACGAGCAGTACTTC.

The V call is TRBV11-2, the J call TRBJ2-7, with 7 bases identical to TRBD1. Germline CDR1 reads SGHAT; CDR2 reads FQNNGV. V shed 6 bases, J shed 5 bases, and the junction held 10 bases outside the gene matches. This CDR3 is built from 14 residues. The CDR3 protein is CASSQRQGEDEQYF. The CDR3 DNA sequence: TGTGCCAGCAGTCAGAGACAGGGCGAGGACGAGCAGTACTTC.

The chain is built from TRBV5-1 and TRBJ2-5; 8 positions match TRBD1. Trimming removed 7 bases from V and 2 bases from J; junction bases left unmatched: 1. The germline CDR1 and CDR2 sequences are SGHRS and YFSETQ. The CDR3 has 12 residues. Written as DNA, the CDR3 is TGCGCCAGCCGACAGGGGCAAGAGACCCAGTACTTC. Translating gives CASRQGQETQYF. The whole variable domain, remainder taken from reference TRBV5-1 and TRBJ2-5, is KAGVTQTPRYLIKTRGQQVTLSCSPISGHRSVSWYQQTPGQGLQFLFEYFSETQRNKGNFPGRFSGRQFSNSRSEMNVSTLELGDSALYLCASRQGQETQYFGPGTRLLVL.

The chain has TRBV7-9 and TRBJ2-7; 10 positions match TRBD1. The CDR3 sequence is 14 residues long. V shed 6 bases, J shed 3 bases, and the junction held 5 bases outside the gene matches. Germline values: CDR1 SEHNR, CDR2 FQNEAQ (reference sequence). In DNA form, the CDR3 reads TGTGCCAGCAGGTCGGGACAGGGGAGCTACGAGCAGTACTTC. The encoded protein is CASRSGQGSYEQYF.

The chain recombines TRBV2 with TRBJ2-1; weak D call: TRBD1 (6 bases). CDR3 length equals 15 residues. Germline CDR1 and CDR2: SNHLY and FYNNEI. The V end lost 8 bases, the J end lost 0 bases, and 14 bases lay between the germline ends. CDR3 in DNA: TGTGCCAGCGAGGACAGCTCCCACTCCTACAATGAGCAGTTCTTC. This sequence encodes CASEDSSHSYNEQFF.

This clone was seen once. The CDR3 reads CASSLVPQASNTGELFF. The CDR3 bases are TGCGCCAGCAGCTTGGTCCCACAGGCCTCGAACACCGGGGAGCTGTTTTTT. The rearrangement uses TRBV5-1 and TRBJ2-2, with D tentatively TRBD1 (5 bases). Per the germline V gene, CDR1 is SGHRS and CDR2 is YFSETQ. V was clipped by 0 bases and J by 0 bases, with 12 bases between them. This CDR3 has 17 residues.

The chain couples TRBV15 to TRBJ1-1; TRBD1 is a possible D gene (6 bases). The V end lost 5 bases, the J end lost 0 bases, and 7 bases lay between the germline ends. The CDR3 has 13 residues. Per germline, CDR1 LNHNV and CDR2 YYDKDF (reference sequence). CDR3 sequence: CATSGGMNTEAFF. DNA of the CDR3: TGTGCCACCAGCGGGGGCATGAACACTGAAGCTTTCTTT. The full variable domain, its missing parts supplied by reference TRBV15 and TRBJ1-1, is DAMVIQNPRYQVTQFGKPVTLSCSQTLNHNVMYWYQQKSSQAPKLLFHYYDKDFNNEADTPDNFQSRRPNTSFCFLDIRSPGLGDTAMYLCATSGGMNTEAFFGQGTRLTVV.

The rearrangement uses TRBV15 and TRBJ2-1; D remains unclear. The V end lost 4 bases, the J end lost 16 bases, and 14 bases lay between the germline ends. The CDR3 is 11 amino acids. Germline CDR1 reads LNHNV; CDR2 reads YYDKDF (reference sequence). CDR3 region: CATSTYDQRFF. The DNA for the CDR3 is TGTGCCACCAGCACATATGACCAGCGCTTCTTC.

The V gene is TRBV6-1, the J gene TRBJ1-3; no firm D call. Trimming took 8 bases from V and 3 from J, leaving 11 bases between them. CDR3 length: 13 residues. CDR1 is MNHNS, CDR2 SASEGT, per germline. The chain's CDR3 is CASHQAGGNTIYF. The CDR3 DNA reads TGTGCCAGCCACCAGGCGGGTGGAAACACCATATATTTT.

The chain couples TRBV7-6 to TRBJ1-5, with a weak D call TRBD1 (6 bases). The CDR3 is 13 amino acids. Trimming took 0 bases from V and 7 from J, leaving 7 bases between them. CDR1 is SGHVS and CDR2 is FNYEAQ in the germline V gene. CDR3 protein: CASSLARGQPQHF. CDR3 bases: TGTGCCAGCAGCTTAGCCAGGGGCCAGCCCCAGCATTTT.

Turning to this clone: Additional DNA sequences in this sample encode the identical CDR3. The V and J genes are TRBV7-2 and TRBJ2-7; possible D gene TRBD1, 7 bases. This CDR3 comprises 15 residues. The V gene's germline CDR1 is SGHTA and CDR2 FQGNSA. V lost 4 bases and J lost 3, with 16 bases in between. CDR3 amino acids: CASSSPGGGHYEQYF. For the CDR3, the DNA is TGTGCCAGCAGCTCCCCAGGAGGGGGCCACTACGAGCAGTACTTC.

The rearrangement uses TRBV10-3 and TRBJ2-2; D is unresolved. The CDR3 spans 14 residues. Germline CDR1 and CDR2: ENHRY and SYGVKD. The V and J ends lost 6 bases and 0 bases respectively, with 8 bases between them. Here the CDR3 reads CAISNLANTGELFF. CDR3 nucleotides: TGTGCCATCAGCAACTTAGCGAACACCGGGGAGCTGTTTTTT.

The chain employs TRBV4-3 and TRBJ2-7; 10 positions agree with TRBD1. Germline CDR1 reads LGHNA; CDR2 reads YSLEER. CDR3 length: 16 residues. The junction had 7 bases not matched to a gene; V was cut back by 0 bases and J by 5 bases. The CDR3 DNA is TGCGCCAGCAGCCAAGAGAAGGGACAGGGGAATGACGAGCAGTACTTC. It codes for CASSQEKGQGNDEQYF.

The chain has TRBV7-3 and TRBJ2-3; D is uncertain. This CDR3 region has 12 residues. Trimming removed 5 bases from V and 5 bases from J, with 8 bases in between. CDR1 is SGHTA and CDR2 is FQGTGA in the germline V gene. The CDR3 sequence is CASSAYGDTQYF. The CDR3 region has the DNA TGTGCCAGCAGCGCTTACGGAGATACGCAGTATTTT.

This clone was found a few times. The gene calls are TRBV7-3 and TRBJ2-3; D unclear. Germline loops: CDR1 SGHTA, CDR2 FQGTGA. Trimming took off 3 bases at V and 6 bases at J, with 16 bases between the two ends. CDR3 length equals 15 residues. CDR3 in DNA: TGTGCCAGCAGCTTCGGCTCTCGCGGAAGGGATACGCAGTATTTT. Amino acid sequence: CASSFGSRGRDTQYF.

The rearrangement links TRBV28 to TRBJ2-3; D is uncertain. V was pared by 5 bases and J by 1 base, with 10 bases between. The CDR3 runs to 14 residues. CDR1 is MDHEN and CDR2 is SYDVKM in the germline V gene. In DNA, the CDR3 is TGTGCCAGCAGTCTGGTGGGCCGCACAGATACGCAGTATTTT. The encoded protein is CASSLVGRTDTQYF.

The CDR3 DNA sequence: TGTGCCAGCAGCCCCCTAGCGGGGGACTCCTACGAGCAGTACTTC. This encodes CASSPLAGDSYEQYF. This chain uses TRBV7-2 with TRBJ2-7, with TRBD2 matching 10 bases. The CDR3 runs 15 residues. CDR1 SGHTA and CDR2 FQGNSA come from the germline V gene. V was clipped by 5 bases and J by 0 bases; unmatched bases: 4.

The chain recombines TRBV19 with TRBJ1-2; D is undetermined. The V gene's germline CDR1 is LNHDA and CDR2 SQIVND (reference sequence). The CDR3 runs 13 residues. Trimming pared 1 base from V and 3 bases from J, leaving 6 bases between. The CDR3 is CASSIARDYGYTF. The CDR3, as DNA: TGTGCCAGTAGTATAGCGCGGGACTATGGCTACACCTTC.

Notes on this clone: Other DNA sequences of this sample code for an identical CDR3. CDR3 in DNA: TGCGCCAGCAGCTCGCAGGGTGACACTGAAGCTTTCTTT. Residues: CASSSQGDTEAFF. The chain combines TRBV5-1 with TRBJ1-1; a possible D gene is TRBD1 (5 bases). The CDR3 length is 13 residues. Germline CDR1 SGHRS, CDR2 YFSETQ. Deletions cut 3 bases from V and 3 bases from J, with 9 bases between.

The V call is TRBV9, the J call TRBJ2-7; TRBD2 is a possible D gene (5 bases). The V and J ends lost 0 bases and 0 bases respectively, with 10 bases between them. This CDR3 region has 15 residues. The germline CDR1 and CDR2 sequences are SGDLS and YYNGEE. The CDR3 DNA sequence: TGTGCCAGCAGCGTAGCCGGGGAGAGCTCCTACGAGCAGTACTTC. Protein product: CASSVAGESSYEQYF.

The V gene is TRBV4-1, the J gene TRBJ2-1; 10 nucleotides align to TRBD2. Per germline, CDR1 MGHRA and CDR2 YSYEKL. CDR3 length: 16 amino acids. Trimming at V came to 4 bases and at J to 4 bases, leaving 7 bases not matched to a gene. This CDR3 is CASSRQLAGKYNEQFF. The CDR3, as DNA: TGCGCCAGCAGCCGCCAACTAGCGGGGAAGTACAATGAGCAGTTCTTC.

The chain has TRBV7-6 and TRBJ2-1; 13 nucleotides match TRBD2. J lost 9 bases, V lost 10 bases, and 6 bases had no gene match. This CDR3 region has 13 residues. Germline V gene sequence: CDR1 SGHVS, CDR2 FNYEAQ. The CDR3 protein is CAITSGRVGEQFF. CDR3 nucleotide sequence: TGTGCCATAACTAGCGGGAGGGTCGGTGAGCAGTTCTTC.

The chain joins TRBV2 to TRBJ2-2; the D is unclear. V was cut by 5 bases and J by 4 bases, with 8 bases left in between. Germline CDR1 is SNHLY and CDR2 is FYNNEI. This CDR3 is 13 amino acids long. This CDR3 reads CASSSQFTGELFF. The DNA for the CDR3 is TGTGCCAGCAGTTCACAGTTCACCGGGGAGCTGTTTTTT.

CDR3 coding DNA: TGTGCCAGCAGTTCTCCAGGGGCCTTCTCTGGAAACACCATATATTTT. It yields the protein CASSSPGAFSGNTIYF. V gene TRBV28 combines with J gene TRBJ1-3; possible D gene TRBD1, 6 bases. The germline V gene encodes CDR1 MDHEN and CDR2 SYDVKM. The CDR3 sequence is 16 residues long. Trimming pared 4 bases from V and 0 bases from J, leaving 13 bases between. Full variable domain (missing parts from reference TRBV28 and TRBJ1-3): DVKVTQSSRYLVKRTGEKVFLECVQDMDHENMFWYRQDPGLGLRLIYFSYDVKMKEKGDIPEGYSVSREKKERFSLILESASTNQTSMYLCASSSPGAFSGNTIYFGEGSWLTVV.

About this clone: Other nucleotide sequences from this sample produce the same CDR3. The chain links TRBV5-4 to TRBJ2-7, with D uncertain. CDR3 length: 13 amino acids. With 4 bases removed from V and 0 bases from J, the gap between germline ends came to 8 bases. CDR1 is SGHNT, CDR2 YYREEE, per germline (reference sequence). CDR3 DNA: TGTGCCAGCAGCCTAGGTAGCTCCTACGAGCAGTACTTC. It is translated as CASSLGSSYEQYF.

This sequence joins TRBV6-5 and TRBJ1-2; D may be TRBD1 (6 bases). This CDR3 region has 14 residues. The germline CDR1 and CDR2 sequences are MNHEY and SVGAGI. V lost 5 bases and J 9 bases, leaving 19 bases between the germline ends. In DNA, the CDR3 is TGTGCCAGCAGTGGGGGCGGGCCTCCTGGGAGCTACACCTTC. Its translation is CASSGGGPPGSYTF.

This chain uses TRBV7-9 with TRBJ2-7; TRBD1 aligns across 9 bases. V lost 0 bases and J lost 0; bases outside the gene matches: 9. Germline values: CDR1 SEHNR, CDR2 FQNEAQ (reference sequence). The CDR3 has 18 residues. The CDR3 protein is CASSLAIFGTGNSYEQYF. Written as DNA, the CDR3 is TGTGCCAGCAGCTTAGCGATCTTCGGGACAGGGAACTCCTACGAGCAGTACTTC.